Listed here are 24 T cell receptor beta chains from one sample, sequenced in a study of Graves' ophthalmopathy and Graves' hyperthyroidism. The sequenced template was RNA, covering the TCR beta CDR3 region. Scientists carried out first-round RT-PCR using HTBI primers and then a second-round multiplex PCR. In TCRdb, the multiplex PCR reads were re-called with MiXCR into one record per CDR3 protein. The data hold about 220,000 distinct CDR3 sequences, with around a fifth observed a single time. The material sequenced was peripheral blood. The receptors stem from a woman aged 45-60 years with Graves' ophthalmopathy.

This clonotype was seen only a few times. The gene calls are TRBV3-1 and TRBJ2-6, with D unclear. Per the germline V gene, CDR1 is LGHDT and CDR2 is YNNKEL (reference sequence). V was shortened by 1 base and J by 0 bases, with 7 bases between the two germline ends. This CDR3 has 16 amino acids. CDR3: CASSQGFHSGANVLTF. As DNA, the CDR3 is TGTGCCAGCAGCCAAGGATTCCACTCTGGGGCCAACGTCCTGACTTTC.

Many counts were recorded for this clonotype. V and J are TRBV24-1 and TRBJ2-2; D is unclear. CDR1 and CDR2 (germline): KGHDR, SFDVKD. CDR3 length: 13 residues. Between the trimmed V and J ends, which lost 4 bases and 1 base, there was a span of 3 bases. The chain's CDR3 is CATSDQNTGELFF. In nucleotides, the CDR3 is TGTGCCACCAGTGACCAGAACACCGGGGAGCTGTTTTTT.

This clonotype came up many times. The chain joins TRBV7-8 to TRBJ1-4, with D possibly being TRBD1 (6 bases). The V gene's germline CDR1 is SGHVS and CDR2 FQNEAQ. Trimming took off 2 bases at V and 9 bases at J, with 16 bases between the two ends. This CDR3 contains 15 residues. CDR3 residues: CASSLREGDRQKLFF. The DNA for the CDR3 is TGTGCCAGCAGCTTAAGGGAGGGGGATCGGCAAAAACTGTTTTTT.

This chain joins TRBV20-1 and TRBJ1-6, with 7 bases lining up with TRBD1. CDR1 and CDR2 from the germline V gene are DFQATT and SNEGSKA (reference sequence). With 6 bases clipped from V and 7 bases from J, the junction kept 9 bases outside the gene matches. This CDR3 has 14 amino acids. CDR3 in DNA: TGCAGTGCAGGACCGGGACAGCCAAATTCACCCCTCCACTTT. As protein: CSAGPGQPNSPLHF.

This clonotype was recorded many times. The rearrangement links TRBV11-2 to TRBJ2-7; TRBD2 agrees at 8 bases. CDR3 length equals 16 residues. The germline V gene encodes CDR1 SGHAT and CDR2 FQNNGV. V was pared by 1 base and J by 2 bases, with 7 bases of the junction left unmatched. CDR3: CASSLVYSGITYEQYF. In nucleotides, the CDR3 is TGTGCCAGCAGCTTAGTGTATAGCGGGATCACCTACGAGCAGTACTTC.

This clonotype has at least ten counts. V gene TRBV7-8 combines with J gene TRBJ2-7; unclear D gene. V was pared by 1 base and J by 4 bases, with 8 bases between. The CDR3 extends over 13 amino acids. Germline CDR1 is SGHVS and CDR2 is FQNEAQ. CDR3 sequence: CASSLGGQYEQYF. DNA for the CDR3: TGTGCCAGCAGCTTAGGTGGGCAGTACGAGCAGTACTTC. Looking up the rest from reference TRBV7-8 and TRBJ2-7 gives the full variable domain: GAGVSQSPRYKVAKRGQDVALRCDPISGHVSLFWYQQALGQGPEFLTYFQNEAQLDKSGLPSDRFFAERPEGSVSTLKIQRTQQEDSAVYLCASSLGGQYEQYFGPGTRLTVT.

This clonotype was counted ten times or more. V is TRBV7-8 and J is TRBJ2-4, with D unclear. Germline lookup yields CDR1 SGHVS and CDR2 FQNEAQ. The CDR3 runs to 15 residues. V was trimmed by 4 bases and J by 9 bases, leaving 19 bases between them. The DNA of the CDR3 is TGTGCCAGCAGCTATTCACGAGCGCTGCTAGGCATTCAGTACTTC. Amino acid sequence: CASSYSRALLGIQYF.

This clonotype was counted ten times or more. This rearrangement joins TRBV24-1 to TRBJ2-5, with D possibly matching TRBD2 (5 bases). CDR3 length equals 13 residues. The V end was cut by 3 bases, the J end by 4 bases, with 8 bases between. Germline V lookup: CDR1 KGHDR, CDR2 SFDVKD. As DNA, the CDR3 is TGTGCCACCAGTGATCGGGGTGGAGAGACCCAGTACTTC. Translated, it gives CATSDRGGETQYF.

This clonotype was detected many times. The CDR3 nucleotides read TGTGCCAGTAGAGAGGGGAGGAACTATGGCTACACCTTC. It codes for CASREGRNYGYTF. The gene calls are TRBV19 and TRBJ1-2; the D gene is possibly TRBD1 (5 bases). Germline loops: CDR1 LNHDA, CDR2 SQIVND (reference sequence). The CDR3 runs to 13 residues. V lost 6 bases, J lost 2 bases, and 10 bases lay in between.

This clonotype was counted ten times or more. The V gene is TRBV7-9, the J gene TRBJ2-7; no firm D call. This CDR3 has 12 residues. Germline assignment: CDR1 SEHNR and CDR2 FQNEAQ (reference sequence). Trimming left V 2 bases short and J 4 bases short, with 6 bases between. CDR3 nucleotide sequence: TGTGCCAGCAGCTTACTCCGGTACGAGCAGTACTTC. This sequence encodes CASSLLRYEQYF.

This clonotype was seen only a few times. A read error is possible here, since a much larger clone lies one base away. The chain employs TRBV7-9 and TRBJ2-7, with 7 bases aligning to TRBD2. With V trimmed by 5 bases and J by 7 bases, 11 bases remained unmatched. Per the germline V gene, CDR1 is SEHNR and CDR2 is FQNEAQ (reference sequence). The CDR3 runs 14 residues. For the CDR3, the DNA is TGTGCCAGCAGCCTGGGACGGGGGGTGTGGGAGCAGTACTTC. Its protein product is CASSLGRGVWEQYF.

V usage is TRBV20-1 and J usage is TRBJ2-7; D is perhaps TRBD1 (6 bases). The V and J ends lost 0 bases and 1 base respectively, with 10 bases between them. Germline V CDR1 and CDR2: DFQATT, SNEGSKA (reference sequence). The CDR3 length is 14 residues. The DNA of the CDR3 is TGCAGTGCTAGAGATCCAGGGGCGTCCTACGAGCAGTACTTC. This sequence encodes CSARDPGASYEQYF.

This clonotype came up many times. The gene calls are TRBV28 and TRBJ1-2, with TRBD1 identical over 8 bases. The CDR3 length is 16 residues. Germline V gene sequence: CDR1 MDHEN, CDR2 SYDVKM. The J segment lost 1 base and the V segment lost 3 bases, leaving 7 bases of the junction unmatched. Here the CDR3 reads CASSLGGTGFNYGYTF. CDR3 bases: TGTGCCAGCAGTTTGGGCGGGACAGGATTTAACTATGGCTACACCTTC.

In this sample, this clonotype turned up many times. This chain links TRBV19 with TRBJ2-2, with no clear D. With 3 bases removed from V and 4 bases from J, the gap between germline ends came to 6 bases. The germline V gene encodes CDR1 LNHDA and CDR2 SQIVND (reference sequence). This CDR3 has 13 residues. DNA of the CDR3: TGTGCCAGTAGTATCGCCGGCACCGGGGAGCTGTTTTTT. This encodes CASSIAGTGELFF.

The V and J genes are TRBV28 and TRBJ1-2, with D uncertain. The length of the CDR3 is 14 residues. V was cut by 7 bases and J by 2 bases, with 14 bases left in between. Per the germline V gene, CDR1 is MDHEN and CDR2 is SYDVKM. The CDR3 loop is CASTPGGRNYGYTF. In DNA, the CDR3 is TGTGCCAGCACCCCTGGTGGGAGAAACTATGGCTACACCTTC.

The chain recombines TRBV20-1 with TRBJ1-5; no reliable D call. V lost 1 base, J lost 0 bases, and 19 bases lay in between. The length of the CDR3 is 18 residues. Germline V gives CDR1 DFQATT, CDR2 SNEGSKA (reference sequence). The CDR3 reads CSARGFIKAVDSNQPQHF. As DNA, the CDR3 is TGCAGTGCTAGAGGTTTCATAAAGGCAGTTGATAGCAATCAGCCCCAGCATTTT.

This chain uses TRBV15 with TRBJ2-5; 15 bases fit TRBD2. The germline gives CDR1 LNHNV, CDR2 YYDKDF (reference sequence). V was clipped by 3 bases and J by 1 base; unmatched bases: 6. This CDR3 is built from 18 residues. Here the CDR3 reads CATSSSRTSGGAQETQYF. CDR3 sequence (DNA): TGTGCCACCAGCAGCTCCCGGACTAGCGGGGGGGCCCAAGAGACCCAGTACTTC.

In its sample, this clonotype was seen many times. The chain combines TRBV7-2 with TRBJ1-1; maybe TRBD1 (6 bases). CDR1 and CDR2 from the germline V gene are SGHTA and FQGNSA. The V and J ends lost 5 bases and 0 bases respectively, with 16 bases between them. This CDR3 region has 16 residues. The CDR3 spells CASSRRGGQMNTEAFF. The CDR3 nucleotides are TGTGCCAGCAGCCGAAGGGGCGGACAGATGAACACTGAAGCTTTCTTT. Full variable domain (remainder filled in from reference TRBV7-2 and TRBJ1-1): GAGVSQSPSNKVTEKGKDVELRCDPISGHTALYWYRQSLGQGLEFLIYFQGNSAPDKSGLPSDRFSAERTGGSVSTLTIQRTQQEDSAVYLCASSRRGGQMNTEAFFGQGTRLTVV.

This clonotype showed up many times. The V and J genes are TRBV11-1 and TRBJ2-7; 7 bases map to TRBD2. The junction had 10 bases not matched to a gene; V was cut back by 1 base and J by 7 bases. The CDR3 runs to 15 residues. Germline V lookup: CDR1 SGHAT, CDR2 FQDESV (reference sequence). The CDR3, as DNA: TGTGCCAGCAGCTTAGTAAGCGGGGCTCCCGGGGAGCAGTACTTC. Residues: CASSLVSGAPGEQYF.

The sample holds many counts of this clonotype. J is TRBJ2-7 and V is TRBV6-2 or TRBV6-3; a possible D gene is TRBD1 (5 bases). The CDR3 sequence is 15 residues long. V lost 6 bases, J lost 2 bases, and 17 bases lay in between. CDR1 MNHEY and CDR2 SVGEGT come from the germline V gene. CDR3 amino acids: CASSHEYRSPYEQYF. CDR3 sequence (DNA): TGTGCCAGCAGCCACGAGTACAGGTCCCCCTACGAGCAGTACTTC.

This clonotype occurred many times. This chain links TRBV29-1 with TRBJ2-7; 10 nucleotides line up with TRBD2. In germline, CDR1 is SQVTM, CDR2 ANQGSEA. This CDR3 comprises 15 residues. Trimming cost V 5 bases and J 0 bases; bases outside gene matches: 7. The CDR3 DNA reads as TGCAGCGTTACGCTAGCGGGAGCCAGCTCCTACGAGCAGTACTTC. The encoded protein is CSVTLAGASSYEQYF.

This clonotype came up many times. The rearrangement joins TRBV7-8 to TRBJ2-5; possibly TRBD2 for D (6 bases). Germline values: CDR1 SGHVS, CDR2 FQNEAQ. The V end lost 4 bases, the J end lost 5 bases, and 17 bases lay between the germline ends. There are 15 residues in the CDR3. The CDR3 loop reads CASSSALAGGETQYF. CDR3 in DNA: TGTGCCAGCAGCTCAGCCTTGGCTGGAGGGGAGACCCAGTACTTC.

This clonotype appeared many times. The CDR3 loop is CASRGQGMNTEAFF. CDR3 nucleotides: TGTGCCAGCAGGGGACAGGGGATGAACACTGAAGCTTTCTTT. The chain joins TRBV12-3 or TRBV12-4 to TRBJ1-1; 10 bases agree with TRBD1. The V gene end was trimmed by 6 bases and the J gene end by 0 bases; junction bases not matched to a gene: 1. The CDR3 runs to 14 residues.

On this clonotype itself: This sequence may be a read error, since a much larger clone differs from it by one base. This chain connects TRBV11-3 to TRBJ2-5; no clear D gene. Germline CDR1 reads SGHNT; CDR2 reads YENEEA. The CDR3 length is 14 residues. The V gene lost 1 base and the J gene lost 7 bases, with 13 bases spanning the gap. The CDR3 DNA reads TGTGCCAGCAGCTTAGGGCTAGTCCCGGGGACCCAGTACTTC. Its translation: CASSLGLVPGTQYF.